The 17 T cell receptor beta chains listed next were all sequenced from one sample in a study of blood T cell repertoires in COVID-19. This table comes from immunoSEQ multiplex PCR, and its TCRdb copy is limited to in-frame clones, with some not included. The profile covers about 180,000 clones, with approximately 87% appearing a single time and approximately 13% taken by the ten largest. The sequenced sample consisted of peripheral blood. Receptor source: a woman in her 70s with COVID-19, enrolled during active disease.

This sequence joins TRBV18 and TRBJ1-6; D not resolved. Germline loops: CDR1 KGHSH, CDR2 LQKENI. The CDR3 extends over 14 amino acids. Trimming stripped 5 bases from V and 10 bases from J, with 15 bases between. The CDR3 here is CASSSGGSNSPLHF. For the CDR3, the DNA is TGTGCCAGCTCATCAGGCGGGTCGAACTCACCCCTCCACTTT. The full variable domain, rest sourced from reference TRBV18 and TRBJ1-6, is NAGVMQNPRHLVRRRGQEARLRCSPMKGHSHVYWYRQLPEEGLKFMVYLQKENIIDESGMPKERFSAEFPKEGPSILRIQQVVRGDSAAYFCASSSGGSNSPLHFGNGTRLTVT.

The gene calls are TRBV2 and TRBJ2-2; D perhaps matches TRBD1 (6 bases). Germline CDR1 is SNHLY and CDR2 is FYNNEI. Trimming took 7 bases from V and 3 from J, leaving 18 bases between them. The CDR3 length is 16 residues. The CDR3 DNA sequence: TGTGCCAGCACCCCACGGGCCAAGGGGGACACCGGGGAGCTGTTTTTT. Protein: CASTPRAKGDTGELFF.

The chain recombines TRBV7-2 with TRBJ2-5, with TRBD2 matching over 13 bases. Trimming at V came to 5 bases and at J to 5 bases, leaving 8 bases not matched to a gene. CDR1 and CDR2 from the germline V gene are SGHTA and FQGNSA. The CDR3 extends over 16 amino acids. The CDR3 here is CASSPGTSGIGETQYF. CDR3 nucleotide sequence: TGTGCCAGCAGCCCCGGGACTAGCGGGATCGGGGAGACCCAGTACTTC.

The gene calls are TRBV15 and TRBJ2-3; 8 positions match TRBD1. The germline gives CDR1 LNHNV, CDR2 YYDKDF (reference sequence). The CDR3 has 14 amino acids. The J segment lost 6 bases and the V segment lost 0 bases, leaving 2 bases of the junction unmatched. The DNA for the CDR3 is TGTGCCACCAGCAGAGACAGGGGGCCGGATACGCAGTATTTT. Translating it yields CATSRDRGPDTQYF.

The V call is TRBV5-1, the J call TRBJ2-5; D call uncertain. Per the germline V gene, CDR1 is SGHRS and CDR2 is YFSETQ. CDR3 length equals 14 residues. V lost 0 bases and J lost 5, with 11 bases in between. The CDR3 DNA follows: TGCGCCAGCAGCTTGGGTCGTGTGAGGGAGACCCAGTACTTC. This translates into CASSLGRVRETQYF.

V gene TRBV29-1 combines with J gene TRBJ1-2, with 11 bases fitting TRBD1. Germline-derived CDR1 and CDR2 are SQVTM and ANQGSEA. The CDR3 covers 13 residues. Trimming removed 6 bases from V and 3 bases from J; junction bases left unmatched: 3. CDR3 residues: CSVMGQGDYGYTF. The CDR3 nucleotides are TGCAGCGTGATGGGACAGGGGGACTATGGCTACACCTTC.

The chain recombines TRBV28 with TRBJ1-2; D is possibly TRBD1 (6 bases). CDR3 length: 16 amino acids. CDR1 and CDR2 from the germline V gene are MDHEN and SYDVKM. Trimming shortened V by 5 bases and J by 3 bases, and 19 bases separated the two germline ends. CDR3 protein: CASSATGTTDHYGYTF. In DNA, the CDR3 is TGTGCCAGCAGTGCGACCGGGACAACGGACCACTATGGCTACACCTTC.

In its sample, this clone was seen once. The rearrangement joins TRBV18 to TRBJ2-1; 7 bases line up with TRBD1. This CDR3 spans 16 amino acids. V was clipped by 2 bases and J by 6 bases; unmatched bases: 10. Germline loops: CDR1 KGHSH, CDR2 LQKENI. CDR3 loop: CASSPNRQGVGNEQFF. DNA of the CDR3: TGTGCCAGCTCACCAAATCGGCAGGGGGTGGGCAATGAGCAGTTCTTC.

Only one count was recorded for this clone. V usage is TRBV24-1 and J usage is TRBJ2-5, with 7 bases fitting TRBD1. Per germline, CDR1 KGHDR and CDR2 SFDVKD. This CDR3 region has 15 residues. The V gene end was trimmed by 2 bases and the J gene end by 7 bases; junction bases not matched to a gene: 9. This chain's CDR3 is CATSDWPGTVGTQYF. CDR3 nucleotide sequence: TGTGCCACCAGTGATTGGCCGGGGACAGTGGGGACCCAGTACTTC.

This rearrangement joins TRBV7-9 to TRBJ2-3; 7 nucleotides align to TRBD1. The V segment lost 8 bases and the J segment 2 bases; nucleotides outside the gene matches: 10. The CDR3 has 15 residues. Germline V CDR1 and CDR2: SEHNR, FQNEAQ (reference sequence). The CDR3 DNA is TGTGCCAGCGTAGACAGGGCAGGTCCCACAGATACGCAGTATTTT. Translation gives CASVDRAGPTDTQYF. Variable domain in full (rest from reference TRBV7-9 and TRBJ2-3): DTGVSQNPRHKITKRGQNVTFRCDPISEHNRLYWYRQTLGQGPEFLTYFQNEAQLEKSRLLSDRFSAERPKGSFSTLEIQRTEQGDSAMYLCASVDRAGPTDTQYFGPGTRLTVL.

The chain is built from TRBV28 and TRBJ2-7; D is perhaps TRBD1 (5 bases). This CDR3 has 16 residues. In germline, CDR1 is MDHEN, CDR2 SYDVKM. V was pared by 6 bases and J by 6 bases, with 24 bases between. The CDR3 bases are TGTGCCAGCAGGACCCCGTCTAGGAATTGGGGCGGCGAGCAGTACTTC. This encodes CASRTPSRNWGGEQYF. The full variable domain, completed using reference TRBV28 and TRBJ2-7, is DVKVTQSSRYLVKRTGEKVFLECVQDMDHENMFWYRQDPGLGLRLIYFSYDVKMKEKGDIPEGYSVSREKKERFSLILESASTNQTSMYLCASRTPSRNWGGEQYFGPGTRLTVT.

This clone was observed a single time. The rearrangement uses TRBV9 and TRBJ2-1, with no clear D. V gave up 4 bases and J gave up 4 bases, with 18 bases separating them. This CDR3 comprises 16 residues. The germline V gene has CDR1 SGDLS and CDR2 YYNGEE. The DNA for the CDR3 is TGTGCCAGCAGCCCGGCCATACGGCGGCCGTACAATGAGCAGTTCTTC. Its translation is CASSPAIRRPYNEQFF.

V gene TRBV12-3 or TRBV12-4 combines with J gene TRBJ2-5, with a weak D call TRBD1 (6 bases). CDR3 size: 13 residues. V was shortened by 6 bases and J by 5 bases, with 13 bases between the two germline ends. CDR3 sequence: CASSQNRVETQYF. Here the CDR3 DNA reads TGTGCCAGCAGCCAAAACAGGGTGGAGACCCAGTACTTC.

This chain connects TRBV5-8 to TRBJ2-1; 7 bases are a match to TRBD2. Germline V gene data show CDR1 as SGHTS and CDR2 as YDEGEE. This CDR3 has 17 amino acids. Germline trimming cut 0 bases from V and 3 bases from J; bases unmatched to any gene: 9. This chain's CDR3 is CASSLALSSGIYNEQFF. The DNA for the CDR3 is TGTGCCAGCAGCTTGGCCCTATCTAGCGGAATCTACAATGAGCAGTTCTTC.

This chain links TRBV5-1 with TRBJ1-3; D perhaps matches TRBD1 (6 bases). CDR1 and CDR2 from the germline V gene are SGHRS and YFSETQ. Trimming shortened V by 5 bases and J by 4 bases, and 13 bases separated the two germline ends. The length of the CDR3 is 14 residues. CDR3 residues: CASSSEGVGNTIYF. CDR3 DNA: TGCGCCAGCAGTTCTGAGGGGGTCGGAAACACCATATATTTT.

This clone was counted between two and nine times. CDR3 in DNA: TGTGCCACCAGTGATGGAGGGGCTAACTCCTACGAGCAGTACTTC. It encodes CATSDGGANSYEQYF. The V call is TRBV24-1, the J call TRBJ2-7, with a possible D match to TRBD2 (6 bases). The CDR3 sequence is 15 residues long. The V end lost 3 bases, the J end lost 0 bases, and 11 bases lay between the germline ends. Per the germline V gene, CDR1 is KGHDR and CDR2 is SFDVKD.

This clone was observed a single time. The chain combines TRBV7-3 with TRBJ1-2; D gene unclear. Germline V lookup: CDR1 SGHTA, CDR2 FQGTGA. Trimming removed 0 bases at V and 6 bases at J, with 11 bases between. This CDR3 region has 14 residues. CDR3 in DNA: TGTGCCAGCAGCTTAACGGGCAGTTCCCATGGCTACACCTTC. This gives the protein CASSLTGSSHGYTF.